This passage covers 31 T cell receptor beta chains from one sample sequenced in a study of Graves' ophthalmopathy and Graves' hyperthyroidism. Scientists amplified the TCR beta CDR3 regions from RNA transcripts. First-round RT-PCR employed HTBI primers, with a second-round multiplex PCR after it. Using its own MiXCR run on the multiplex PCR reads, TCRdb lists one record per CDR3 protein. Here the sample spans hundreds of thousands of distinct CDR3 sequences, 15% being singletons. Sequences were obtained from peripheral blood. The receptor set was obtained from a young woman with stable Graves' hyperthyroidism.

This clonotype occurred many times. V is TRBV12-3 or TRBV12-4 and J is TRBJ2-2; 7 nucleotides match TRBD1. Germline trimming cut 6 bases from V and 7 bases from J; bases unmatched to any gene: 8. There are 14 residues in the CDR3. CDR3 nucleotide sequence: TGTGCCAGCAGATACAAGGGGGCAGGCGGGGAGCTGTTTTTT. Protein: CASRYKGAGGELFF.

V gene TRBV5-1 combines with J gene TRBJ2-7; the D is unclear. The CDR3 loop spans 17 amino acids. The V end lost 9 bases, the J end lost 2 bases, and 27 bases lay between the germline ends. Per the germline V gene, CDR1 is SGHRS and CDR2 is YFSETQ. In DNA form, the CDR3 reads TGCGCCATCTGCTTGGCAGGCGACATCCCCACTCCCTACGAGCAGTACTTC. Protein product: CAICLAGDIPTPYEQYF.

There are a few counts of this clonotype. The J gene is TRBJ2-7, the V gene TRBV2; no clear D. CDR3 size: 14 residues. Germline CDR1 is SNHLY and CDR2 is FYNNEI. The V gene lost 0 bases and the J gene lost 3 bases, with 9 bases spanning the gap. CDR3 amino acids: CASSEARQRYEQYF. The CDR3 coding sequence is TGTGCCAGCAGTGAAGCGCGGCAGCGCTACGAGCAGTACTTC.

This clonotype has at least ten counts. The chain employs TRBV2 and TRBJ2-7; no firm D call. Germline CDR1 SNHLY, CDR2 FYNNEI. Trimming took 3 bases from V and 6 from J, leaving 9 bases between them. The length of the CDR3 is 12 residues. DNA for the CDR3: TGTGCCAGCAGTGAGCAGTTGAGCGAGCAGTACTTC. Its translation is CASSEQLSEQYF.

This clonotype was found many times. This chain connects TRBV12-3 or TRBV12-4 to TRBJ1-2, with D unclear. This CDR3 is built from 11 residues. Deletions cut 1 base from V and 7 bases from J, with 4 bases between. The CDR3 protein is CASSLDPGYTF. As DNA, the CDR3 is TGTGCCAGCAGTTTAGACCCTGGCTACACCTTC.

This clonotype was recorded many times. This rearrangement joins TRBV7-2 to TRBJ2-7; 8 bases line up with TRBD1. The CDR3 sequence is 15 residues long. With V trimmed by 5 bases and J by 0 bases, 6 bases remained unmatched. Germline loops: CDR1 SGHTA, CDR2 FQGNSA. DNA for the CDR3: TGTGCCAGCAGCACCCGGACAGGGAGCTCCTACGAGCAGTACTTC. It codes for CASSTRTGSSYEQYF. Looking up the rest from reference TRBV7-2 and TRBJ2-7 gives the full variable domain: GAGVSQSPSNKVTEKGKDVELRCDPISGHTALYWYRQSLGQGLEFLIYFQGNSAPDKSGLPSDRFSAERTGGSVSTLTIQRTQQEDSAVYLCASSTRTGSSYEQYFGPGTRLTVT.

The chain uses TRBV10-3 and TRBJ2-7, with D maybe TRBD1 (5 bases). Germline V gene data show CDR1 as ENHRY and CDR2 as SYGVKD. The CDR3 runs to 13 residues. Trimming took off 10 bases at V and 1 base at J, with 14 bases between the two ends. The CDR3 DNA reads as TGTGCCACTAGTATCCCAGGGTCCTACGAGCAGTACTTC. This sequence encodes CATSIPGSYEQYF.

This clonotype showed up many times. CDR3 residues: CASSISPGPGNTIYF. The CDR3 nucleotides are TGCGCCAGCAGCATAAGCCCGGGACCTGGAAACACCATATATTTT. The rearrangement links TRBV5-1 to TRBJ1-3; maybe TRBD1 (5 bases). The CDR3 runs 15 residues. Trimming took 4 bases from V and 2 from J, leaving 13 bases between them. Germline V gene lookup returns CDR1 SGHRS and CDR2 YFSETQ.

This clonotype was seen ten or more times. This chain links TRBV19 with TRBJ1-1; D is uncertain. Germline CDR1 reads LNHDA; CDR2 reads SQIVND (reference sequence). Deletions cut 5 bases from V and 9 bases from J, with 13 bases between. The CDR3 consists of 12 residues. CDR3 protein: CASSPTASQAFF. DNA of the CDR3: TGTGCCAGTAGTCCCACCGCGTCCCAAGCTTTCTTT.

The sample holds many counts of this clonotype. The chain combines TRBV2 with TRBJ2-7; TRBD2 aligns across 8 bases. The CDR3 has 15 residues. The J segment lost 6 bases and the V segment lost 6 bases, leaving 13 bases of the junction unmatched. Germline CDR1 reads SNHLY; CDR2 reads FYNNEI. DNA of the CDR3: TGTGCCAGCAGCCCCGTTGGCGGGGGGAGAGGCGAGCAGTACTTC. Protein product: CASSPVGGGRGEQYF.

On this clonotype itself: A much larger clone lies a single base off, so this may be a read error. The conserved closing phenylalanine or tryptophan is absent in this CDR3, likely reflecting a read error. This rearrangement joins TRBV11-3 to TRBJ2-7; D is unresolved. The CDR3 sequence is 14 residues long. Between the trimmed V and J ends, which lost 2 bases and 2 bases, there was a span of 10 bases. In germline, CDR1 is SGHNT, CDR2 YENEEA. This CDR3 reads CASSLTVGTYEQYY. In nucleotides, the CDR3 is TGTGCCAGCAGCTTAACGGTCGGAACCTACGAGCAGTACTAC.

The chain combines TRBV6-1 with TRBJ1-5; 8 nucleotides align to TRBD1. The V segment lost 8 bases and the J segment 2 bases; nucleotides outside the gene matches: 2. This CDR3 comprises 13 residues. The germline V gene encodes CDR1 MNHNS and CDR2 SASEGT. This CDR3 is CASLGQGNQPQHF. Here the CDR3 DNA reads TGTGCCAGCCTGGGACAGGGCAATCAGCCCCAGCATTTT.

This clonotype was detected many times. Compared with germline, one end of the junction differs, possibly owing to a read error. This chain uses TRBV12-3 or TRBV12-4 with TRBJ2-2, with D perhaps matching TRBD2 (6 bases). This CDR3 has 15 amino acids. CDR3 coding DNA: TGTGCCACCAATAGCGGTCCTACGAACACCGGGAAGCTGTTTTTT. The encoded protein is CATNSGPTNTGKLFF.

This clonotype occurred many times. The gene calls are TRBV6-2 or TRBV6-3 and TRBJ2-7; D is unclear. The CDR3 sequence is 13 residues long. V dropped 0 bases and J dropped 7 bases, with 10 bases sitting between them. Germline-derived CDR1 and CDR2 are MNHEY and SVGEGT. Here the CDR3 DNA reads TGTGCCAGCAGTTACTCCCCAATATGGGAGCAGTACTTC. Its protein is CASSYSPIWEQYF.

The table lists this clonotype with a few counts. The rearrangement links TRBV19 to TRBJ2-6; possibly TRBD1 or TRBD2 for D (6 bases each). Germline V gene lookup returns CDR1 LNHDA and CDR2 SQIVND (reference sequence). The CDR3 loop spans 17 amino acids. V was clipped by 7 bases and J by 2 bases, with 18 bases between them. CDR3 loop: CASMGGRGSAGANVLTF. CDR3 nucleotides: TGTGCCAGTATGGGGGGCAGGGGCTCAGCTGGGGCCAACGTCCTGACTTTC.

This clonotype was seen ten or more times. The V call is TRBV20-1, the J call TRBJ1-1, with D perhaps matching TRBD1 (5 bases). Germline lookup yields CDR1 DFQATT and CDR2 SNEGSKA (reference sequence). V dropped 6 bases and J dropped 2 bases, with 13 bases sitting between them. This CDR3 region has 13 residues. CDR3 protein: CSAPRGLNTEAFF. The DNA for the CDR3 is TGCAGTGCCCCAAGGGGACTTAACACTGAAGCTTTCTTT.

There are a few counts of this clonotype. The rearrangement links TRBV5-1 to TRBJ2-1, with 12 bases that match TRBD1. There are 15 residues in the CDR3. V trimming: 0 bases; J trimming: 12 bases; junction bases outside the gene matches: 7. The germline V gene encodes CDR1 SGHRS and CDR2 YFSETQ. In nucleotides, the CDR3 is TGCGCCAGCAGCTTGGAAGGGACAGGGGGCCCGCGGCAGTTCTTC. Its protein is CASSLEGTGGPRQFF.

This clonotype came up many times. This chain connects TRBV7-2 to TRBJ1-1; D is uncertain. The V and J ends lost 5 bases and 3 bases respectively, with 7 bases between them. Germline-derived CDR1 and CDR2 are SGHTA and FQGNSA. The CDR3 totals 12 residues. As DNA, the CDR3 is TGTGCCAGCAGCCCCCAATACACTGAAGCTTTCTTT. Translating gives CASSPQYTEAFF.

This clonotype was detected a few times. It may be a read error: a sequence one base away is much more abundant. Because the CDR3 is missing its conserved closing phenylalanine or tryptophan, this is likely a read error. The CDR3 is CASSSRGRTNTEAFV. The CDR3 DNA sequence: TGTGCCAGCAGCTCGAGGGGCAGGACCAACACTGAAGCTTTCGTT. This chain uses TRBV12-3 or TRBV12-4 with TRBJ1-1; a possible D gene is TRBD1 (5 bases). The CDR3 has 15 residues. Trimming took off 6 bases at V and 2 bases at J, with 16 bases between the two ends.

This clonotype was detected ten times or more. The chain is built from TRBV20-1 and TRBJ2-5; D gene ambiguous. The germline CDR1 and CDR2 sequences are DFQATT and SNEGSKA (reference sequence). Trimming removed 3 bases at V and 5 bases at J, with 16 bases between. The CDR3 runs to 14 residues. This CDR3 is CSARAPLDAETQYF. The CDR3, as DNA: TGCAGTGCTAGGGCACCTTTAGACGCGGAGACCCAGTACTTC.

This clonotype was seen many times. The chain joins TRBV5-1 to TRBJ1-1; D perhaps matches TRBD1 (5 bases). The CDR3 spans 15 residues. The V gene's germline CDR1 is SGHRS and CDR2 YFSETQ. Deletions cut 1 base from V and 3 bases from J, with 13 bases between. The CDR3 coding sequence is TGCGCCAGCAGCTTGCGGCAGGGAAGGTACACTGAAGCTTTCTTT. Protein product: CASSLRQGRYTEAFF.

This chain links TRBV6-2 or TRBV6-3 with TRBJ2-5; 8 bases align to TRBD2. V trimming: 7 bases; J trimming: 6 bases; junction bases outside the gene matches: 10. This CDR3 spans 14 amino acids. CDR1 and CDR2 from the germline V gene are MNHEY and SVGEGT. CDR3 loop: CASKISGSLQTQYF. The CDR3 nucleotides read TGTGCCAGCAAGATAAGCGGGAGCCTGCAGACCCAGTACTTC.

This clonotype was counted ten times or more. The genes are TRBV19 and TRBJ2-5; TRBD2 is a possible D gene (6 bases). The CDR3 is made up of 14 amino acids. V was trimmed by 2 bases and J by 5 bases, leaving 12 bases between them. Looked up from germline, CDR1 is LNHDA and CDR2 is SQIVND (reference sequence). The CDR3 DNA follows: TGTGCCAGTAGTATAACGGGAGACGGGGAGACCCAGTACTTC. Protein product: CASSITGDGETQYF.

This CDR3 is CASDRGFEAFF. The CDR3 bases are TGTGCCAGCGACCGAGGGTTTGAAGCTTTCTTT. This chain connects TRBV2 to TRBJ1-1, with D hard to call. The CDR3 has 11 amino acids. Between the trimmed V and J ends, which lost 8 bases and 7 bases, there was a span of 11 bases. Germline CDR1 is SNHLY and CDR2 is FYNNEI.

This clonotype was observed many times. The chain has TRBV6-1 and TRBJ1-1; D ambiguous. V lost 2 bases, J lost 9 bases, and 13 bases lay in between. This CDR3 is built from 13 residues. Germline V lookup: CDR1 MNHNS, CDR2 SASEGT. The CDR3 spells CASSERGSGQAFF. As DNA, the CDR3 is TGTGCCAGCAGTGAAAGAGGGTCGGGTCAAGCTTTCTTT.

Only a few counts were recorded for this clonotype. J is TRBJ2-4 and V is TRBV20-1; unclear D gene. The CDR3 loop spans 11 amino acids. With 6 bases removed from V and 8 bases from J, the gap between germline ends came to 11 bases. The germline V gene encodes CDR1 DFQATT and CDR2 SNEGSKA (reference sequence). CDR3 sequence (DNA): TGCAGTGCATCTGTGAGGTACATTCAGTACTTC. Residues: CSASVRYIQYF.

This clonotype was seen at least ten times. The V and J genes are TRBV28 and TRBJ2-7; D gene ambiguous. V lost 7 bases, J lost 0 bases, and 10 bases lay in between. This CDR3 is built from 13 residues. The germline gives CDR1 MDHEN, CDR2 SYDVKM. CDR3 loop: CASTQTVSYEQYF. The DNA of the CDR3 is TGTGCCAGCACCCAGACTGTCTCCTACGAGCAGTACTTC.

Comment on this clonotype: The CDR3 carries no conserved terminal phenylalanine or tryptophan, so it likely arises from a read error. The chain is built from TRBV29-1 and TRBJ1-1, with TRBD1 matching over 7 bases. Germline CDR1 is SQVTM and CDR2 is ANQGSEA. The CDR3 contains 17 residues. Unmatched junction bases numbered 14, after V lost 3 bases and J lost 1 base. DNA for the CDR3: TGCAGCGTTGACATTCGGGGGACAGACCGAGCGAACACTGAAGCTTTCGTT. This sequence encodes CSVDIRGTDRANTEAFV.

The chain has TRBV5-6 and TRBJ1-1; 8 bases line up with TRBD1. In germline, CDR1 is SGHDT, CDR2 YYEEEE. Unmatched junction bases numbered 11, after V lost 1 base and J lost 6 bases. The CDR3 spans 16 residues. The CDR3 sequence: CASSLTRTGLRPEAFF. The CDR3 nucleotides read TGTGCCAGCAGCTTGACCCGGACAGGGTTGAGACCTGAAGCTTTCTTT.

This clonotype has a single count. Given a much more abundant clone one base away, this may be a read error. This chain joins TRBV18 and TRBJ1-6; TRBD1 aligns across 7 bases. CDR3 length: 13 residues. Germline CDR1 and CDR2: KGHSH and LQKENI. CDR3 DNA sequence: TGTGCCAGCTCAGAGGGGGCGCGGTCACACCTCCACTTT. As protein: CASSEGARSHLHF.

The table lists this clonotype with many counts. The chain employs TRBV7-2 and TRBJ1-2; D is ambiguous. Germline lookup yields CDR1 SGHTA and CDR2 FQGNSA. The germline V and J ends were trimmed by 4 bases and 3 bases, with 15 bases remaining between them. The CDR3 totals 15 residues. The DNA of the CDR3 is TGTGCCAGCAGCTCATCCACGGGAGTACACTATGGCTACACCTTC. Residues: CASSSSTGVHYGYTF.